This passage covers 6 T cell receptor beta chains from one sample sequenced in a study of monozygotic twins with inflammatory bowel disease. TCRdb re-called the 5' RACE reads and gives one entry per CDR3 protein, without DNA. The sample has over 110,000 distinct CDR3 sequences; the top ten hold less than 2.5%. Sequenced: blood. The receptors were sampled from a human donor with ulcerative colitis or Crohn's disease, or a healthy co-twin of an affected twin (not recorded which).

CDR3 in amino acids: CASSSQGQVSTDTQYF. This chain joins TRBV7-6 and TRBJ2-3; there is no DNA to check the TCRdb D call of TRBD1. Germline V gene data show CDR1 as SGHVS and CDR2 as FNYEAQ. CDR3 length: 16 amino acids.

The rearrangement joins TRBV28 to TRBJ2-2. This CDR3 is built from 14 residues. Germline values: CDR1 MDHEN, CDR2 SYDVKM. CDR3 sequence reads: CASSLRGDTGELFF.

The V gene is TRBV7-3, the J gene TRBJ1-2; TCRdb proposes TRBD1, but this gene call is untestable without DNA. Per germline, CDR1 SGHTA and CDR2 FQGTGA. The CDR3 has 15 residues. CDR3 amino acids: CASSPGQAIVDGYTF. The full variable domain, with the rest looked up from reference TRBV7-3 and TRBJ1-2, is GAGVSQTPSNKVTEKGKYVELRCDPISGHTALYWYRQSLGQGPEFLIYFQGTGAADDSGLPNDRFFAVRPEGSVSTLKIQRTERGDSAVYLCASSPGQAIVDGYTFGSGTRLTVV.

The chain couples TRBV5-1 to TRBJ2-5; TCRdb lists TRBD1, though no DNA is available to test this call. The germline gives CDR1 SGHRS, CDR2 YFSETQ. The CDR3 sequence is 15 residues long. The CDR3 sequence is CASRPGTGDVETQYF.

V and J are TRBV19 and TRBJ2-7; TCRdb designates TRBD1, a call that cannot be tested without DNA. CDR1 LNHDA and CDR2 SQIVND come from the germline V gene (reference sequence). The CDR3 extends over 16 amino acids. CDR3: CASSSKRQGLSYEQYF.

CDR3 sequence: CASSSQGGETQYF. The genes are TRBV7-2 and TRBJ2-5; lacking DNA, the TRBD1 call made by TCRdb goes unchecked. CDR1 is SGHTA and CDR2 is FQGNSA in the germline V gene. The CDR3 loop spans 13 amino acids.